This T cell receptor (beta chain) was retrieved from a study of blood T cell repertoires in COVID-19. The V gene's germline CDR1 is SGHNT and CDR2 YYREEE (reference sequence). The CDR3 is made up of 16 amino acids. The V gene end was trimmed by 3 bases and the J gene end by 2 bases; junction bases not matched to a gene: 10. Profiling relied on immunoSEQ multiplex PCR, and the TCRdb table lists in-frame clones only, not all of them. The data hold 330,000 or so clones, with more than 75% observed a single time. The chain carries TRBV5-4 and TRBJ2-7, with TRBD2 identical over 8 bases. This sequence originates from a woman in her 30s who had recovered from COVID-19. What was sequenced was PBMCs or T cells enriched from blood (not recorded which). The CDR3: CASSSDPTSVPYEQYF. In DNA form, the CDR3 reads TGTGCCAGCAGCTCCGACCCGACTAGCGTTCCCTACGAGCAGTACTTC.